The present T cell receptor (beta chain) was sequenced within a study of cytomegalovirus exposure and HLA in healthy donors. Findings of the study overall: Through in vitro validation, three CMV-associated chains were shown to be specific for CMV antigens. Most TCR sequences were seen very rarely across donors, but some public TCRs occurred in many. Cytomegalovirus association was assigned to about 150 TCR beta chains.

A word on this clone: Its antigen is currently unknown.

PCR primers comprised 60 Vbeta and 13 Jbeta primers. Only in-frame clones appear in the TCRdb table, and some are missing; sequencing was by immunoSEQ multiplex PCR. The listing contains 100,000 to 150,000 clones. Material for sequencing was PBMCs. This TCR was sampled from a man younger than 40 in good health and CMV-seronegative.

The CDR3 here is CASSLGQGAREKLFF. CDR3 in DNA: TGCGCCAGCAGCCTTGGACAGGGGGCCCGTGAAAAACTGTTTTTT. The chain has TRBV5-1 and TRBJ1-4; 11 positions agree with TRBD1. This CDR3 is built from 15 residues. V lost 4 bases, J lost 7 bases, and 6 bases stayed unmatched. Germline CDR1 and CDR2: SGHRS and YFSETQ.